The 17 T cell receptor beta chains below were found in one sample sequenced in a study of CD8 T cells in Susac syndrome. Random hexamers were used to reverse transcribe an amount of 0.5 to 1 ug RNA. TCRdb analysed the immunoSEQ multiplex PCR reads with MiXCR anew, one entry per CDR3 protein. This sample carries about 240,000 distinct CDR3 sequences, about 96% of them seen once, and the ten largest clones take 0.1%. The sequenced material came from CD4+ T cells from PBMCs. The receptors come from a human donor with Susac syndrome.

The V gene is TRBV20-1, the J gene TRBJ2-7; D possibly uses TRBD1 or TRBD2 (5 bases each). This CDR3 region has 13 residues. The germline gives CDR1 DFQATT, CDR2 SNEGSKA (reference sequence). Between the trimmed V and J ends, which lost 3 bases and 2 bases, there was a span of 11 bases. The CDR3 DNA sequence: TGCAGTGCTAGTTTCGGGGACCCCTACGAGCAGTACTTC. Its protein is CSASFGDPYEQYF.

The chain uses TRBV12-3 or TRBV12-4 and TRBJ1-2, with no clear D. This CDR3 contains 14 residues. V shed 6 bases and J shed 3 bases, with 14 bases lying between them. The CDR3 coding sequence is TGTGCCAGCAGGTCTACAGTGTCCGACTATGGCTACACCTTC. Its translation: CASRSTVSDYGYTF.

This chain connects TRBV4-1 to TRBJ2-2; D unresolved. The germline V and J ends were trimmed by 0 bases and 1 base, with 9 bases remaining between them. CDR1 is MGHRA, CDR2 YSYEKL, per germline. This CDR3 comprises 16 residues. The CDR3 DNA reads TGCGCCAGCAGCCAAGATACTGGAAAGAACACCGGGGAGCTGTTTTTT. The encoded protein is CASSQDTGKNTGELFF.

V usage is TRBV18 and J usage is TRBJ2-5, with TRBD1 matching 7 bases. J was trimmed by 1 base and V by 8 bases; bases with no gene match: 10. CDR1 KGHSH and CDR2 LQKENI come from the germline V gene. CDR3 length: 15 amino acids. The CDR3 DNA reads TGTGCCAGCCGAGACAGGGCGGTTTCCCAAGAGACCCAGTACTTC. This encodes CASRDRAVSQETQYF.

The V gene is TRBV27, the J gene TRBJ2-5; D ambiguous. Germline V lookup: CDR1 MNHEY, CDR2 SMNVEV (reference sequence). Trimming stripped 4 bases from V and 2 bases from J, with 11 bases between. The length of the CDR3 is 14 residues. CDR3 coding DNA: TGTGCCAGCAGTTCATCCCCAAGTCAAGAGACCCAGTACTTC. Its protein is CASSSSPSQETQYF.

The chain employs TRBV29-1 and TRBJ2-1; 8 bases are a match to TRBD2. The CDR3 sequence is 16 residues long. Trimming removed 3 bases from V and 0 bases from J; junction bases left unmatched: 7. The germline gives CDR1 SQVTM, CDR2 ANQGSEA. CDR3 region: CSVELAGRSSYNEQFF. CDR3 nucleotide sequence: TGCAGCGTTGAGTTAGCGGGGAGGAGCTCCTACAATGAGCAGTTCTTC.

V is TRBV29-1 and J is TRBJ1-5; TRBD1 agrees at 10 bases. The CDR3 has 13 residues. After removal of 5 bases from V and 5 bases from J, the junction contained 3 bases not matched to a gene. CDR1 SQVTM and CDR2 ANQGSEA come from the germline V gene. CDR3 loop: CSVRQGADQPQHF. The CDR3 coding sequence is TGCAGCGTTAGACAGGGGGCCGATCAGCCCCAGCATTTT. The variable domain in full, with the rest retrieved from reference TRBV29-1 and TRBJ1-5, is SAVISQKPSRDICQRGTSLTIQCQVDSQVTMMFWYRQQPGQSLTLIATANQGSEATYESGFVIDKFPISRPNLTFSTLTVSNMSPEDSSIYLCSVRQGADQPQHFGDGTRLSIL.

The CDR3 loop is CASSLEPALNTEAFF. The CDR3 nucleotides read TGTGCCAGCAGTTTAGAGCCAGCTTTGAACACTGAAGCTTTCTTT. V gene TRBV12-3 or TRBV12-4 combines with J gene TRBJ1-1; the D is unclear. V was shortened by 1 base and J by 0 bases, with 9 bases between the two germline ends. The CDR3 has 15 residues.

The gene calls are TRBV7-2 and TRBJ2-1, with no clear D. The V gene's germline CDR1 is SGHTA and CDR2 FQGNSA. This CDR3 region has 10 residues. Trimming left V 6 bases short and J 5 bases short, with 2 bases between. The DNA of the CDR3 is TGTGCCAGCAGAGACAATGAGCAGTTCTTC. It translates to CASRDNEQFF.

This chain uses TRBV7-3 with TRBJ2-2; a possible D gene is TRBD2 (6 bases). The CDR3 extends over 13 amino acids. The V and J ends lost 6 bases and 3 bases respectively, with 8 bases between them. Germline-derived CDR1 and CDR2 are SGHTA and FQGTGA. The CDR3 DNA reads TGTGCCAGCAGGCGGAGGGACACCGGGGAGCTGTTTTTT. It yields the protein CASRRRDTGELFF.

V and J are TRBV6-2 or TRBV6-3 and TRBJ2-7, with a tentative D call TRBD1 (5 bases). The length of the CDR3 is 14 residues. Germline lookup yields CDR1 MNHEY and CDR2 SVGEGT. The V end lost 2 bases, the J end lost 3 bases, and 11 bases lay between the germline ends. In DNA form, the CDR3 reads TGTGCCAGCAGTTACAAGGCAGGGAACTACGAGCAGTACTTC. Protein product: CASSYKAGNYEQYF.

The rearrangement links TRBV28 to TRBJ2-1; D possibly matches TRBD1 or TRBD2 (5 bases each). CDR3 length equals 14 residues. CDR1 and CDR2 from the germline V gene are MDHEN and SYDVKM. Deletions cut 7 bases from V and 0 bases from J, with 10 bases between. The CDR3 DNA is TGTGCCAGCATAACTGGGGGCTCCTACAATGAGCAGTTCTTC. It translates to CASITGGSYNEQFF.

This sequence joins TRBV24-1 and TRBJ2-3, with a possible D match to TRBD2 (6 bases). The CDR3 totals 14 residues. Germline values: CDR1 KGHDR, CDR2 SFDVKD. V was cut by 9 bases and J by 1 base, with 13 bases left in between. The CDR3 bases are TGTGCCACCGCGGGGCTTCTGGGCACAGATACGCAGTATTTT. Amino acids: CATAGLLGTDTQYF.

This clonotype has only one observation. This chain links TRBV9 with TRBJ1-3; D remains ambiguous. V lost 4 bases to trimming and J lost 2 bases, with 7 bases between them. The CDR3 totals 13 residues. In germline, CDR1 is SGDLS, CDR2 YYNGEE. CDR3 loop: CASSRPAGNTIYF. CDR3 in DNA: TGTGCCAGCAGCCGCCCCGCTGGAAACACCATATATTTT. Variable domain in full (rest from reference TRBV9 and TRBJ1-3): DSGVTQTPKHLITATGQRVTLRCSPRSGDLSVYWYQQSLDQGLQFLIQYYNGEERAKGNILERFSAQQFPDLHSELNLSSLELGDSALYFCASSRPAGNTIYFGEGSWLTVV.

This chain uses TRBV21-1 with TRBJ2-7; the D call TRBD1 from the table was never checked on the DNA. TRBV21-1 is a known pseudogene. This CDR3 has 14 amino acids. The CDR3 bases are TGTGCCAGCGAGCACAGGGACAGGGTTTACGAGCAGTACTTC. This translates into CASEHRDRVYEQYF.

The chain combines TRBV7-9 with TRBJ2-7, with D possibly matching TRBD2 (5 bases). V was shortened by 9 bases and J by 2 bases, with 23 bases between the two germline ends. The V gene's germline CDR1 is SEHNR and CDR2 FQNEAQ (reference sequence). This CDR3 has 16 residues. This CDR3 is CARPRLPGVAPYEQYF. CDR3 nucleotide sequence: TGTGCCAGACCCCGTCTCCCCGGGGTAGCACCCTACGAGCAGTACTTC.

V gene TRBV20-1 combines with J gene TRBJ1-5; D not resolved. V lost 3 bases, J lost 6 bases, and 9 bases lay in between. CDR1 is DFQATT, CDR2 SNEGSKA, per germline (reference sequence). The CDR3 sequence is 12 residues long. The CDR3 DNA follows: TGCAGTGCTAGTAGCTCGGCTCAGCCCCAGCATTTT. Encoded protein: CSASSSAQPQHF.